The 14 T cell receptor beta chains below all came from one sample that was sequenced in a study of T-cell reconstitution after alpha-beta-depleted transplantation in children. Library preparation (for TCRbeta) was performed with unique molecular identifiers. TCRdb processed the PCR reads anew with MiXCR; each CDR3 protein has one entry. The sample has just over 950,000 distinct CDR3 sequences, about 29% seen once. The sequenced sample was PBMCs, mostly from graft donor cells, obtained 360 days after TCRalphabeta/CD19-depleted stem cell transplant. The receptors were gathered from a boy in the first two years of life who had a stem cell transplant for SCID, so the T cells may come from the graft donor.

V is TRBV12-3 or TRBV12-4 and J is TRBJ2-5; no clear D. The CDR3 has 12 amino acids. V was cut by 5 bases and J by 7 bases, with 11 bases left in between. The CDR3 here is CASSKVVMTQYF. The CDR3 DNA is TGTGCCAGCAGTAAAGTCGTGATGACCCAGTACTTC.

The chain employs TRBV20-1 and TRBJ2-7; the match to TRBD2 covers 15 bases. CDR1 is DFQATT and CDR2 is SNEGSKA in the germline V gene (reference sequence). The junction had 12 bases not matched to a gene; V was cut back by 3 bases and J by 6 bases. The CDR3 loop spans 17 amino acids. CDR3 bases: TGCAGTGCTAGTCCCGGACTAGCGGGGGGGCCGTGGCTCGAGCAGTACTTC. This sequence encodes CSASPGLAGGPWLEQYF.

V gene TRBV29-1 combines with J gene TRBJ1-2, with no clear D. Germline assignment: CDR1 SQVTM and CDR2 ANQGSEA. The CDR3 has 12 amino acids. V was pared by 7 bases and J by 4 bases, with 13 bases between. DNA for the CDR3: TGCAGCGGTCTCACTGTGGGCTATGGCTACACCTTC. Its translation: CSGLTVGYGYTF.

This clonotype was seen only a few times. The chain couples TRBV5-5 to TRBJ2-3, with TRBD2 matching 7 bases. Per the germline V gene, CDR1 is SGHKS and CDR2 is YYEKEE (reference sequence). The CDR3 covers 16 residues. The trim removed 4 bases at V and 5 bases at J, leaving 13 bases unmatched. CDR3 sequence: CASSTRDRGELDTQYF. CDR3 coding DNA: TGTGCCAGCAGCACCAGGGATCGGGGGGAATTAGATACGCAGTATTTT. Combining the CDR3 with reference TRBV5-5 and TRBJ2-3 gives the whole variable domain DAGVTQSPTHLIKTRGQQVTLRCSPISGHKSVSWYQQVLGQGPQFIFQYYEKEERGRGNFPDRFSARQFPNYSSELNVNALLLGDSALYLCASSTRDRGELDTQYFGPGTRLTVL.

The chain employs TRBV7-6 and TRBJ2-3, with 7 bases lining up with TRBD2. Germline values: CDR1 SGHVS, CDR2 FNYEAQ. V was clipped by 4 bases and J by 0 bases; unmatched bases: 7. This CDR3 is built from 16 residues. CDR3 in amino acids: CASSSGAGRSTDTQYF. The CDR3 DNA follows: TGTGCCAGCAGCTCCGGAGCGGGACGTAGCACAGATACGCAGTATTTT.

This clonotype was picked up many times. The rearrangement uses TRBV7-9 and TRBJ1-3; D call uncertain. CDR3 size: 14 residues. V shed 0 bases and J shed 1 base, with 4 bases lying between them. Germline CDR1 reads SEHNR; CDR2 reads FQNEAQ (reference sequence). The CDR3 bases are TGTGCCAGCAGCTTAGCGGGTTCTGGAAACACCATATATTTT. Protein sequence: CASSLAGSGNTIYF.

The chain joins TRBV6-5 to TRBJ1-6, with TRBD1 identical over 7 bases. Trimming removed 2 bases from V and 9 bases from J; junction bases left unmatched: 13. Germline-derived CDR1 and CDR2 are MNHEY and SVGAGI. The CDR3 runs 17 residues. CDR3 sequence: CASSYLTGAEMSSPLHF. CDR3 in DNA: TGTGCCAGCAGTTACCTCACAGGGGCGGAGATGAGTTCACCCCTCCACTTT.

This clonotype has ten or more counts. The rearrangement links TRBV4-3 to TRBJ2-4; D uncertain. Per germline, CDR1 LGHNA and CDR2 YSLEER. The CDR3 is made up of 14 amino acids. The V end lost 4 bases, the J end lost 4 bases, and 11 bases lay between the germline ends. In nucleotides, the CDR3 is TGCGCCAGCAGCCCCGACCGGTTTAAAAACATTCAGTACTTC. Protein: CASSPDRFKNIQYF.

The rearrangement joins TRBV5-1 to TRBJ2-7; a possible D gene is TRBD2 (7 bases). Germline CDR1 SGHRS, CDR2 YFSETQ. Trimming shortened V by 3 bases and J by 4 bases, and 20 bases separated the two germline ends. The CDR3 loop spans 16 amino acids. This chain's CDR3 is CASSSGPGEGIYEQYF. The CDR3 region has the DNA TGCGCCAGCAGCTCGGGACCAGGGGAGGGGATATACGAGCAGTACTTC.

This clonotype was seen a handful of times. The chain is built from TRBV5-1 and TRBJ1-1; D ambiguous. The CDR3 contains 11 residues. Trimming stripped 4 bases from V and 8 bases from J, with 9 bases between. Germline values: CDR1 SGHRS, CDR2 YFSETQ. The CDR3 DNA reads as TGCGCCAGCAGCGCCGTGGGAGAAGCTTTCTTT. Translation gives CASSAVGEAFF.

The V and J genes are TRBV6-5 and TRBJ2-7, with 7 bases that match TRBD1. CDR1 and CDR2 from the germline V gene are MNHEY and SVGAGI. V gave up 2 bases and J gave up 6 bases; unmatched junction bases: 16. The CDR3 is 17 amino acids. The CDR3 DNA is TGTGCCAGCAGTTACCCGCTCTCTTCCGGGACAGTCACCGAGCAGTACTTC. Amino acids: CASSYPLSSGTVTEQYF.

There are a few counts of this clonotype. CDR3 protein: CASSVGTSWNTGELFF. The CDR3 DNA reads TGTGCCAGCAGCGTTGGGACTAGCTGGAACACCGGGGAGCTGTTTTTT. This chain links TRBV9 with TRBJ2-2, with 9 bases fitting TRBD2. The J segment lost 1 base and the V segment lost 2 bases, leaving 3 bases of the junction unmatched. The CDR3 is made up of 16 amino acids. Germline assignment: CDR1 SGDLS and CDR2 YYNGEE.

The gene calls are TRBV20-1 and TRBJ2-5; a weak D match, TRBD2 (6 bases). V was shortened by 4 bases and J by 2 bases, with 8 bases between the two germline ends. Per the germline V gene, CDR1 is DFQATT and CDR2 is SNEGSKA (reference sequence). There are 12 residues in the CDR3. The CDR3 DNA sequence: TGCAGTGCTAATAGCGGACAAGAGACCCAGTACTTC. This gives the protein CSANSGQETQYF.

This clonotype showed up just a few times. A junction boundary mismatches the germline segment, possibly from a read error. The chain employs TRBV12-3 or TRBV12-4 and TRBJ2-2, with D perhaps TRBD2 (6 bases). This CDR3 has 11 residues. The CDR3 DNA reads as TGTGCCAGCAGCAACCCTCCGGGACTTCGTTTT. Residues: CASSNPPGLRF.